These 14 T cell receptor beta chains were all obtained from the same sample, sequenced in a study of T cells after somatic rescue of genetic block. The method was immunoSEQ multiplex PCR; TCRdb's version includes in-frame clones alone and lacks a portion of them. The sample includes 70,000 to 95,000 clones, 70% to 90% of them seen just once. Sequencing was performed on peripheral blood mononuclear cells (PBMCs). The receptors shown here come from a woman aged 18 to 35.

This clone has just a few counts. The chain combines TRBV30 with TRBJ1-2; D gene unclear. CDR1 and CDR2 from the germline V gene are GTSNPN and SVGIG (reference sequence). V was clipped by 3 bases and J by 8 bases, with 10 bases between them. CDR3 length: 11 residues. CDR3 region: CAWSHNKGYTF. CDR3 DNA sequence: TGTGCCTGGAGCCACAATAAGGGCTACACCTTC. The whole variable domain, filled in from reference TRBV30 and TRBJ1-2, reads SQTIHQWPATLVQPVGSPLSLECTVEGTSNPNLYWYRQAAGRGLQLLFYSVGIGQISSEVPQNLSASRPQDRQFILSSKKLLLSDSGFYLCAWSHNKGYTFGSGTRLTVV.

This chain uses TRBV2 with TRBJ2-3; 11 nucleotides align to TRBD2. J was trimmed by 2 bases and V by 6 bases; bases with no gene match: 10. Germline V gene sequence: CDR1 SNHLY, CDR2 FYNNEI. The CDR3 is made up of 17 amino acids. DNA for the CDR3: TGTGCCAGCAGGGAACAGACTAGCGGGATGCCCACAGATACGCAGTATTTT. The encoded protein is CASREQTSGMPTDTQYF.

This clone was seen only once. The gene calls are TRBV28 and TRBJ1-5; no firm D call. With 4 bases removed from V and 3 bases from J, the gap between germline ends came to 16 bases. The CDR3 sequence is 16 residues long. Germline V gives CDR1 MDHEN, CDR2 SYDVKM. DNA for the CDR3: TGTGCCAGCAGTTCCATCACAGTTGCCCTCAATCAGCCCCAGCATTTT. It translates to CASSSITVALNQPQHF.

The genes are TRBV27 and TRBJ1-5; no firm D call. Germline V gene sequence: CDR1 MNHEY, CDR2 SMNVEV (reference sequence). The CDR3 runs 15 residues. The germline V and J ends were trimmed by 2 bases and 2 bases, with 10 bases remaining between them. As DNA, the CDR3 is TGTGCCAGCAGTTTAAATACCCTGGGCAATCAGCCCCAGCATTTT. Protein product: CASSLNTLGNQPQHF.

This rearrangement joins TRBV2 to TRBJ2-3; weak D call: TRBD2 (6 bases). Trimming cost V 11 bases and J 1 base, with 13 bases left between them. The CDR3 has 13 residues. CDR1 and CDR2 (germline): SNHLY, FYNNEI. CDR3 region: CAERERGTDTQYF. The CDR3 DNA reads as TGTGCCGAACGGGAGCGAGGCACAGATACGCAGTATTTT.

This sequence joins TRBV7-8 and TRBJ2-2; no clear D. Trimming stripped 5 bases from V and 6 bases from J, with 7 bases between. CDR3 length equals 12 residues. CDR1 is SGHVS and CDR2 is FQNEAQ in the germline V gene. The CDR3 nucleotides are TGTGCCAGCAGCCCAAATCCCGGGGAGCTGTTTTTT. Amino acids: CASSPNPGELFF.

The V call is TRBV2, the J call TRBJ2-7; D possibly uses TRBD1 or TRBD2 (5 bases each). Germline-derived CDR1 and CDR2 are SNHLY and FYNNEI. V lost 7 bases and J 6 bases, leaving 13 bases between the germline ends. This CDR3 region has 12 residues. The CDR3 bases are TGTGCCAGCACCTTGGGGGTTCTCGAGCAGTACTTC. Translated: CASTLGVLEQYF.

The chain carries TRBV28 and TRBJ1-5; 11 nucleotides line up with TRBD1. The CDR3 loop spans 16 amino acids. V shed 5 bases and J 0 bases; nucleotides not matched to a gene: 3. CDR1 is MDHEN, CDR2 SYDVKM, per germline. CDR3 nucleotides: TGTGCCAGCAGTGGGACAGGGGGATATAGCAATCAGCCCCAGCATTTT. Translation gives CASSGTGGYSNQPQHF.

The J gene is TRBJ1-2, the V gene TRBV28; 7 bases align to TRBD1. The CDR3 contains 15 residues. Unmatched junction bases numbered 12, after V lost 10 bases and J lost 1 base. CDR1 is MDHEN and CDR2 is SYDVKM in the germline V gene. Here the CDR3 DNA reads TGTGCCACCATGACAGGGTTTGCGAATAACTATGGCTACACCTTC. Translation gives CATMTGFANNYGYTF.

The CDR3 DNA is TGTGCCACCCTCAGGGGGGGATCGAACTATGGCTACACCTTC. This translates into CATLRGGSNYGYTF. This chain links TRBV28 with TRBJ1-2; the match to TRBD1 covers 7 bases. V shed 10 bases and J 2 bases; nucleotides not matched to a gene: 10. Germline V gives CDR1 MDHEN, CDR2 SYDVKM. The CDR3 length is 14 residues.

This rearrangement joins TRBV27 to TRBJ2-7, with 7 bases matching TRBD1. Looked up from germline, CDR1 is MNHEY and CDR2 is SMNVEV (reference sequence). After removal of 6 bases from V and 3 bases from J, the junction contained 5 bases not matched to a gene. The CDR3 totals 13 residues. This CDR3 reads CASRTSGGYEQYF. In nucleotides, the CDR3 is TGTGCCAGCAGAACCTCAGGGGGCTACGAGCAGTACTTC.

This clone was observed once. The rearrangement uses TRBV9 and TRBJ2-7; D is perhaps TRBD2 (5 bases). The CDR3 is 14 amino acids. Germline V gives CDR1 SGDLS, CDR2 YYNGEE. V shed 7 bases and J shed 0 bases, with 14 bases lying between them. The CDR3, as DNA: TGTGCCAGCGGTTTGGGCGGGCTCTCCTACGAGCAGTACTTC. As protein: CASGLGGLSYEQYF.

V and J are TRBV10-1 and TRBJ1-1; D is unresolved. The germline gives CDR1 WNHNN, CDR2 SYGVQD (reference sequence). The length of the CDR3 is 13 residues. V shed 0 bases and J shed 1 base, with 3 bases lying between them. The CDR3, as DNA: TGCGCCAGCAGTGAGTCGAGGAACACTGAAGCTTTCTTT. This codes for CASSESRNTEAFF.

The chain links TRBV6-5 to TRBJ2-3, with D maybe TRBD2 (6 bases). This CDR3 has 16 residues. Germline-derived CDR1 and CDR2 are MNHEY and SVGAGI. Trimming removed 0 bases from V and 4 bases from J, with 14 bases in between. CDR3 nucleotides: TGTGCCAGCAGTTACTCGATACTAGCAAGCGCAGATACGCAGTATTTT. This codes for CASSYSILASADTQYF.